Included here is one T cell receptor beta chain sequence, with context. The source of the sample is a study of T cell responses to AZD1222 COVID-19 vaccine. Unmatched junction bases numbered 10, after V lost 7 bases and J lost 2 bases. CDR1 is MNHEY and CDR2 is SVGAGI in the germline V gene. The CDR3 is made up of 15 amino acids. Using immunoSEQ multiplex PCR, the repertoire was profiled, and TCRdb retains in-frame clones only, with some absent. The sample carries about 97,000 clones, nearly 90% recorded once. The gene calls are TRBV6-5 and TRBJ2-5; 7 positions agree with TRBD2. This TCR came from an adult in good health. The sample was peripheral blood, taken on day 0 of AZD1222 vaccination. The CDR3 DNA follows: TGTGCCAGCATCTACTGGGGGGGGTGGCAAGAGACCCAGTACTTC. Its protein product is CASIYWGGWQETQYF.